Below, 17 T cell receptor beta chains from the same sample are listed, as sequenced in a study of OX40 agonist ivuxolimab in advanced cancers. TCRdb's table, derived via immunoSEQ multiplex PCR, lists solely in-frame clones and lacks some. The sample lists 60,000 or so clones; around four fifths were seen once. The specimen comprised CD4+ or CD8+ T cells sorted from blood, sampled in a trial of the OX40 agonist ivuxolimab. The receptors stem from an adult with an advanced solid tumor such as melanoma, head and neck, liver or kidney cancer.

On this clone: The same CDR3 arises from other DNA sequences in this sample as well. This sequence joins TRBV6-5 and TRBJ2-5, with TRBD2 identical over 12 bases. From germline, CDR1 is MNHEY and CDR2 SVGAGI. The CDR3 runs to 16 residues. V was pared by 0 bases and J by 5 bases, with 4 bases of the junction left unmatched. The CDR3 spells CASSYSTSGRRETQYF. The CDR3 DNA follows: TGTGCCAGCAGTTACTCAACTAGCGGGAGGCGGGAGACCCAGTACTTC.

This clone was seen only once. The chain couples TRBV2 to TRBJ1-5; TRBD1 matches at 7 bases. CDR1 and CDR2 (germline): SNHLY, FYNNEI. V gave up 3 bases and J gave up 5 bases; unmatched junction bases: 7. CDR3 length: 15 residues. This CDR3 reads CASSERAGGYQPQHF. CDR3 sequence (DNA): TGTGCCAGCAGTGAGCGGGCAGGGGGTTATCAGCCCCAGCATTTT.

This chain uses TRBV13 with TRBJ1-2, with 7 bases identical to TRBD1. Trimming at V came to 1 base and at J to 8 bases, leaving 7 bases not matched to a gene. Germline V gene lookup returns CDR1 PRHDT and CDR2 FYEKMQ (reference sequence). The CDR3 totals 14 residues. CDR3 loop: CASSLDRGQRGYTF. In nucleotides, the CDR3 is TGTGCCAGCAGCTTAGACAGGGGCCAAAGGGGCTACACCTTC.

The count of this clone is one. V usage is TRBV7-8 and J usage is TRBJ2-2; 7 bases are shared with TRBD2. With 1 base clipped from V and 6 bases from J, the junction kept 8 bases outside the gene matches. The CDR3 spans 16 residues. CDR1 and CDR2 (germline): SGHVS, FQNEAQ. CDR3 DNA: TGTGCCAGCAGCTTAGATGCGCGGGAGTGGGCCGGGGAGCTGTTTTTT. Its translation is CASSLDAREWAGELFF.

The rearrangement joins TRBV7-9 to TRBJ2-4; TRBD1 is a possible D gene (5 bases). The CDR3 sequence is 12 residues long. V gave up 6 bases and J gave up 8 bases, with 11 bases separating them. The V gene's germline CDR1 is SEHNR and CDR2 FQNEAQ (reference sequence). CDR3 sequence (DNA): TGTGCCAGCAGTCCCGTAGGGGACATTCAGTACTTC. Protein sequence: CASSPVGDIQYF.

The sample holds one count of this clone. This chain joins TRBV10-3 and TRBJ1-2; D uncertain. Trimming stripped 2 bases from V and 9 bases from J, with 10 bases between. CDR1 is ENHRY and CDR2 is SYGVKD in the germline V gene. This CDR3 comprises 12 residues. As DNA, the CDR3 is TGTGCCATCAGTGAGATGTGGAGCAGCTACACCTTC. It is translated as CAISEMWSSYTF.

The CDR3 here is CASSVDPYSGNTIYF. The DNA for the CDR3 is TGTGCCAGCAGCGTAGATCCGTACTCTGGAAACACCATATATTTT. The chain employs TRBV9 and TRBJ1-3; D gene uncertain. The CDR3 length is 15 residues. Trimming took off 0 bases at V and 0 bases at J, with 7 bases between the two ends. Germline-derived CDR1 and CDR2 are SGDLS and YYNGEE.

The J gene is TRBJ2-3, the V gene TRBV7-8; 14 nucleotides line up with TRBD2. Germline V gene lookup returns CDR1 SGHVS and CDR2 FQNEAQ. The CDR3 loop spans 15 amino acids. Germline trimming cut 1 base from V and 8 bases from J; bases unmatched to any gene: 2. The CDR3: CASSLGLAGGVTQYF. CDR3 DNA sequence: TGTGCCAGCAGCTTAGGACTAGCGGGAGGGGTTACGCAGTATTTT.

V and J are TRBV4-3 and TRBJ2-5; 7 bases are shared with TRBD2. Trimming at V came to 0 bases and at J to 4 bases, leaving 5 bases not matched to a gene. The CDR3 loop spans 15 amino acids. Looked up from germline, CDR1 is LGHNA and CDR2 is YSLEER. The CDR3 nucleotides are TGCGCCAGCAGCCAAGATTTAGCGGGTGGAGAGACCCAGTACTTC. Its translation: CASSQDLAGGETQYF.

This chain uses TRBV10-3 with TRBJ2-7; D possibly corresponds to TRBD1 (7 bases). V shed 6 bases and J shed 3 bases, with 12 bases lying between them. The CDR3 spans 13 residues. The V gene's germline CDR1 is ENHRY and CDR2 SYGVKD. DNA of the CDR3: TGTGCCATCAGCGGGGGACAGATCTACGAGCAGTACTTC. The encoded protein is CAISGGQIYEQYF.

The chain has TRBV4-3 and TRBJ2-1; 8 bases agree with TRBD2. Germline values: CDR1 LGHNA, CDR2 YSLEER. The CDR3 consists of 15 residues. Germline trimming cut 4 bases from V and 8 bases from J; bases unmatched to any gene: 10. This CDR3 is CASSRRPGTSDEQFF. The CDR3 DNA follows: TGCGCCAGCAGCCGCCGCCCTGGGACTAGTGATGAGCAGTTCTTC.

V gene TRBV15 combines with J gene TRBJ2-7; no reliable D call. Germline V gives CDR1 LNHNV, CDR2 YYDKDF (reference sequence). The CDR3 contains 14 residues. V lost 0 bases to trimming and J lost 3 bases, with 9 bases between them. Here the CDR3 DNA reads TGTGCCACCAGCAGAGAGGCTATGGGCTACGAGCAGTACTTC. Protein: CATSREAMGYEQYF.

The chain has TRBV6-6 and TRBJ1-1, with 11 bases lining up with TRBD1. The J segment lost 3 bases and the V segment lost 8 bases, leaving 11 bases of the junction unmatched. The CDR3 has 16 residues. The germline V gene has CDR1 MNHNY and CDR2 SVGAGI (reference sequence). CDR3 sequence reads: CASQNLGGQGDTEAFF. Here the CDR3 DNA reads TGTGCCAGCCAAAACCTAGGGGGACAGGGGGACACTGAAGCTTTCTTT.

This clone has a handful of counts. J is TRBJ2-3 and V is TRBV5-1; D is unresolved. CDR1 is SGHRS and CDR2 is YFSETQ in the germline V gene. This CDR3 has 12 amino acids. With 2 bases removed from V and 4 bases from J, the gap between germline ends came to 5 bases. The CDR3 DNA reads TGCGCCAGCAGCTTCTCTTCAGATACGCAGTATTTT. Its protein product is CASSFSSDTQYF.

The CDR3: CASSFLAGATYEQYF. For the CDR3, the DNA is TGTGCCAGCAGTTTCCTGGCGGGGGCAACCTACGAGCAGTACTTC. The rearrangement joins TRBV28 to TRBJ2-7, with D perhaps matching TRBD2 (7 bases). Per the germline V gene, CDR1 is MDHEN and CDR2 is SYDVKM. This CDR3 comprises 15 residues. Trimming left V 3 bases short and J 2 bases short, with 14 bases between.

CDR3 coding DNA: TGTGCCAGCAGCTTAGGGCTAGCGGGAGGAGATACGCAGTATTTT. Its translation: CASSLGLAGGDTQYF. This sequence joins TRBV7-2 and TRBJ2-3, with 11 bases that match TRBD2. Germline CDR1 and CDR2: SGHTA and FQGNSA. The CDR3 contains 15 residues. The ends lost 1 base at V and 5 bases at J; junction bases unmatched: 2.

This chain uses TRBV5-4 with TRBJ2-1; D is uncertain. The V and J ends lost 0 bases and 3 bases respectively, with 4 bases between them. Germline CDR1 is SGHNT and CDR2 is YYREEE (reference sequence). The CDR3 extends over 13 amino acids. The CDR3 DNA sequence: TGTGCCAGCAGCTTGGCCGACTACAATGAGCAGTTCTTC. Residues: CASSLADYNEQFF.